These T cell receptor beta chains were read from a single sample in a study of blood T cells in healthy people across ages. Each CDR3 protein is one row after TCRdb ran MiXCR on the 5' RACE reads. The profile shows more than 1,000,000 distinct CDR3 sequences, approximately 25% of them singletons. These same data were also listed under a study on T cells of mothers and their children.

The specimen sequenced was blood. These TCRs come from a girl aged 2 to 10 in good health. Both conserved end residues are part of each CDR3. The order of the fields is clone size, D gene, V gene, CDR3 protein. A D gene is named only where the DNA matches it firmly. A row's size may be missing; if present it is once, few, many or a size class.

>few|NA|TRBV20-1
CSARDSGTPDSNQPQHF
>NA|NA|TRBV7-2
CASSLRRRDGYTF
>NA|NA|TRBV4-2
CASSQEEGANSYEQYF
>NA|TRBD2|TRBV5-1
CASSFGLAGPYYEQYF
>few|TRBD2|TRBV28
CASSLVTGGLGETQYF
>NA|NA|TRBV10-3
CAISETGIPGSPLHF
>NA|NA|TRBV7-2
CASSAGPKETQYF
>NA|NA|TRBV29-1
CSANSGEQYF
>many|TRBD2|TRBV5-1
CASSASGGRETQYF
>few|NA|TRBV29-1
CSVQDTDYGYTF
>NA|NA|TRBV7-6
CASSLRSDPTGSYEQYF
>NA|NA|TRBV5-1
CASSLEGVPTGELFF
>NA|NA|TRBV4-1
CASSQETHLNEQFF
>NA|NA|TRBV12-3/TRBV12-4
CASTADGYEQYF
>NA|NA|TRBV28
CASSSVLETQYF
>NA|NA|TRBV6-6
CASGDSSYEQYF
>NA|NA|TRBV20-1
CSARPTGEKLFF
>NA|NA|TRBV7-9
CASSSRPTRNTEAFF
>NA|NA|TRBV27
CASSLLLPGDTQYF
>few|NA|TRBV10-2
CASSFQDGANVLTF
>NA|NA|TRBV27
CASRPPGDYGYTF
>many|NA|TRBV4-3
CASSQLGSSDEKLFF
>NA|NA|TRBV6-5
CASSTTGGKGGIQYF
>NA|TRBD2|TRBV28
CASSQGLAGVRLEQYF
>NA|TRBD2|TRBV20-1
CSARGPGGGLGDTQYF
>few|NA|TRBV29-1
CSVVPTGEGPVDEQFF
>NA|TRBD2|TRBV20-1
CSARYVGGANTGELFF
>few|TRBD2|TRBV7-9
CASNLGTSREDEQYF
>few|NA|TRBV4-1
CASSRTNIQETQYF
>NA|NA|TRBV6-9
CASSPRAGGELFF
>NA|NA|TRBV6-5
CASSYGIKDEQFF
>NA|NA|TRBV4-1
CASSQGTERVRLF
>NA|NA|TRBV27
CASKKGYEVSPLHF
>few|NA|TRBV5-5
CASRQPSTPTEAFF
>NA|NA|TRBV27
CASSNRGITGELFF
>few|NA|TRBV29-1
CSVDTVGGEQFF
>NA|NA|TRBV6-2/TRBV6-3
CASSYPDSTGEYF
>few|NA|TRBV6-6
CASSSAGTTYNSPLHF
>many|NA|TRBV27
CASSSLGYGYTF
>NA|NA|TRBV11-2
CASSFRPPKLSTDTQYF